This TCR beta chain comes out of a study of cytomegalovirus exposure and HLA in healthy donors (dated 2017 in TCRdb). Study-wide context: In an earlier analysis of several hundred of the donors, 250 to 300 Gb of sequence data and 117 million unique TCR beta sequences from roughly 180 million T cells were reported. About 330 gigabases of sequencing data and approximately 91 million unique TCR sequences made up an early release that covered approximately 700 HLA-typed donors. The genetic ancestry cluster associated with self-reported Caucasian donors included approximately 85% of the roughly 400 genotyped donors. The study aimed to test whether signatures of past pathogen exposure could be identified by cataloging public T cell receptors. The T cell repertoires of under 750 subjects were profiled by immunosequencing and related to cytomegalovirus serostatus. Besides the first cohort of about 730 subjects, a separate validation cohort made up of roughly 120 different subjects was used. High-throughput TCR immunosequencing, statistical association of individual TCRs with disease status, and machine learning were combined to predict cytomegalovirus infection status. A later analysis re-examined previously published TCR beta repertoires from just over 650 donors and added high-resolution HLA genotyping to investigate patterns of TCR occurrence. Rather than drawing on any new phenotypic data, the later analysis identified candidate immune exposures from TCR beta sequences and the way those sequences occurred across donors. An earlier analysis of about 600 of the donors used high-throughput TCR beta sequencing to judge whether each TCR beta V gene segment behaved as functional or pseudogenic. Alongside the repertoire data, information on donor age, sex, ethnicity and CMV serostatus was compiled. A later genetic analysis used genome-wide SNP genotypes for about 65% of the roughly 700 donors, treating that subset as a discovery cohort. All discovery cohort repertoires had been generated using a single sequencing platform. HLA typing included class I and class II loci at four-digit resolution. The number of donors typed differed by locus, with roughly 620-640 for A, B, C, DRB1 and DQB1, approximately 500 for DQA1, approximately 580 for DPA1, and under 490 for DPB1. About five DR-DQ haplotypes were treated as single units for association and clustering because of strong linkage in the cohort. Among 300 to 500 genotyped donors of the cohort, an average of around 250,000 unique TCR beta nucleotide sequences was sequenced per donor, of which 15% to 20% were non-productive. Overall results and qualifications from the work: Several of the top co-occurrence clusters appeared to be linked to parvovirus B19, influenza, CMV and Epstein-Barr virus, according to a later analysis. A further reported finding was that TCR beta sequences accurately predicted the HLA-A and HLA-B alleles for most subjects in the first cohort. Most CMV-associated TCR beta chains appeared to be HLA-restricted in a later analysis, and the HLA associations seemed to be driven largely by CMV exposure. Because HLA typing was unavailable for some donors at each locus, only the typed subset was used in association tests. In a later analysis, some 18,000 TCR beta sequences were associated with specific HLA alleles at a false discovery rate of 0.05. Across donors, most TCR sequences were observed very rarely, whereas some public TCRs were present in many individuals. In the study, 150 to 200 TCR beta chains were listed as associated with cytomegalovirus. Correlated functional status among segregating V segments might be attributable to linkage disequilibrium, but an unknown experimental factor could not be ruled out. Some IMGT-functional V segments, including TRBV6-2 and TRBV6-3, could not be told apart with the 87-base-pair reads, so those segments were excluded. Roughly uniform sequencing depth across donors was assumed in presence/absence analyses, although this assumption may not hold. The authors suggested that the approach could potentially be extended to other disease states and immunological phenotypes. According to a later genetic analysis, donors in an Asian-associated ancestry cluster had fewer N-insertions in productive TCRs than the approximately 700-donor mean. In a later analysis, the rate of TCR association differed among HLA loci, with DRB1 alleles having the most associated TCRs and HLA-C alleles having the fewest. In vitro tests confirmed that three of the cytomegalovirus-associated TCR beta chains recognize cytomegalovirus antigens. In a later analysis, HLA-associated TCR beta chains showed more clonal expansion and lower generation probabilities than non-associated chains that were equally common. Only TCR beta chains were sequenced in this cohort, and the absence of alpha or paired-chain data limited detectable features. When HLA alleles, especially DR and DQ, strongly co-occurred, TCR associations were difficult to assign to individual alleles. In a later genetic analysis, a missense DCLRE1C variant was associated with V-gene and J-gene trimming of TCR beta chains, and the association was replicated in an independent cohort. A group of highly shared sequence variants was considered likely to be a technical artifact of the sequencing pipeline. The earlier analysis of approximately 590 of the donors excluded some 15 rarely observed V segments, including chromosome 9 orphons, because counts were too low. The classifier was reported to diagnose cytomegalovirus status with high specificity and sensitivity in both the original cohort and the validation cohort. The only immune exposure information available for the cohort was CMV serostatus. In an earlier analysis of 450 to 750 of the donors, most TCR beta V segments appeared in productive rearrangements about 87% or about 30% of the time, broadly matching IMGT annotations.

Receptor amplification or capture employed the immunoSEQ multiplex PCR assay. For the multiplex PCR, a mixture combining 60 forward primers for TCR Vbeta segments and 13 reverse primers for TCR Jbeta segments was used. The CDR3 region of rearranged TCR beta genes was amplified from genomic DNA with a multiplex PCR assay. The Illumina HiSeq System was used to sequence the amplified TCR beta libraries as 87-base-pair reads. The authors processed their data as follows. A later analysis counted about 76 million unique TCR beta chains across the 650 to 700 repertoires, and some 11 million of these chains were shared by at least two donors. Raw reads were error-corrected and collapsed into unique sequences by a nearest-neighbor algorithm in which closely related sequences were merged to remove PCR and sequencing errors. V, D and J gene segments were assigned by aligning CDR3 sequences to IMGT reference sequences. For a sequence to be retained, a match of at least six nucleotides was required to both a V gene segment and a J gene segment. A rearrangement counted as productive if the CDR3 had no stop codons and remained in frame with V and J, and every other rearrangement counted as non-productive. Following IMGT convention, CDR3 was defined as the stretch from the second conserved V-encoded cysteine to the conserved J-encoded phenylalanine. Sequences without an unambiguous match to a single V gene segment were excluded from the earlier analysis of about 630 of the donors. An earlier analysis of several hundred of the donors called V segments functional above 56.7% productive rearrangements and segregating when the between-donor standard deviation exceeded 5%. A statistical classification framework was built for diagnosing cytomegalovirus status from the catalog of TCR beta chain sequences. V and J gene assignment, in a later analysis, came from comparing TCR nucleotide sequences with IMGT/GENE-DB human TR gene sequences. Using the TCRdist pipeline, a later analysis assigned CDR3 sequences along with most-parsimonious VDJ recombination scenarios. In a later analysis, each TCR beta chain was defined by its CDR3 amino acid sequence together with its V-gene family, and reads without a unique V-gene family were excluded. In a later analysis, around 650 highly shared, low-generation-probability nucleotide sequences were removed to address suspected cross-contamination and a sequencing artifact. A later analysis calculated a clonal expansion index for each public chain from normalized within-repertoire ranks of inferred template counts. A later analysis computed generation probabilities with a VDJ recombination model fitted to out-of-frame rearrangements, and checked the results against IGoR. In a later analysis, hypergeometric tests were used to score TCR-TCR, TCR-HLA and TCR-CMV co-occurrence, with a repertoire-size bias correction applied to TCR pairs. A later analysis estimated false discovery rates by permuting HLA or CMV assignments 20 times. In a later analysis, co-occurring TCRs were grouped using DBSCAN, and TCRdist sequence similarity was added for clustering within HLA-allele-positive subsets. Co-occurrence clustering excluded repertoires with fewer than 30,000 or more than 120,000 public chains, plus five with anomalous nucleotide sharing. TCRdb holds this immuneACCESS table with in-frame rearrangements only. Some clones are missing; in checked studies, unresolved V genes explain under half, and the rest has no known cause. D and trimming come from the DNA, and the V and J calls and clone size come from that table. The sample table lists around 140,000 clones, 70% of them with a count of one. The ten largest make up around 1.9% of the sample.

The cohort comprised some 700 healthy bone marrow donors. At the time of sampling, all cohort members were nominally healthy, though unrecorded immune exposures were likely present. The donor was CMV seropositive and belonged to the group of around 300 seropositive cohort members. A peripheral blood sample was provided by each donor, and peripheral blood mononuclear cells were used for TCR beta sequencing. The Qiagen DNeasy Blood Extraction Kit was used to extract genomic DNA from the blood cell samples. Trimmed from V: 7 bases; trimmed from J: 5 bases; junction bases lacking a gene match: 6. The CDR3 measures 14 amino acids from cysteine to phenylalanine. Only the CDR3 region is kept as DNA, spanning 42 bases read in frame from base 1. Sequences MNHNY (CDR1) and SVGAGI (CDR2) are obtained from the germline V gene (reference sequence). This clone appeared once. Its specific antigen is unknown. No much larger clone is present one base from it, and per-base qualities are unavailable.

The TCR was taken from a woman aged 60-75 years in good health and CMV-seropositive. This receptor chain uses TRBV6-6 and TRBJ1-5; 9 central bases correspond to TRBD1. The specimen sequenced was PBMCs. The DNA sequence follows: TGTGCCAGCACCCGGGACAGGGACGATCAGCCCCAGCATTTT. Translated, it reads CASTRDRDDQPQHF.